A selection of T cell receptor beta chains follows, all from one sample in a study of blood T cell repertoires in COVID-19. Libraries were prepared by immunoSEQ multiplex PCR; TCRdb keeps only in-frame clonotypes and omits some of them. Here the sample spans 30,000 to 45,000 clones, 60% to 85% being singletons. The sample taken for sequencing was peripheral blood. These receptors originate from a man in his sixties with active COVID-19. The CDR3 runs from the conserved cysteine through the conserved F or W. A D gene is named only where the DNA matches it firmly. Clone sizes are given selectively: once, few, many, or a class where the clone is expanded.

clone_size,v_call,d_call,j_call,cdr3_nt,cdr3_aa
-,TRBV9,TRBD1,TRBJ1-6,TGTGCCAGCAGCCAGGGGGGACAGTCGGATTCACCCCTCCACTTT,CASSQGGQSDSPLHF
-,TRBV27,TRBD2,TRBJ2-7,TGTGCCAGCAGGGCCGGGACTAGCGGGTCGACCTACGAGCAGTACTTC,CASRAGTSGSTYEQYF
-,TRBV10-3,-,TRBJ2-7,TGTGCCATCAGTCCGAGGGCAGCCCTCTCCTACGAGCAGTACTTC,CAISPRAALSYEQYF
-,TRBV7-2,-,TRBJ2-1,TGTGCCAGCAGCCTGCAGGGTAAGGCTGAGCAGTTCTTC,CASSLQGKAEQFF
-,TRBV10-3,-,TRBJ2-4,TGTGCCATCAGTGAATTCGGGTTTCTAGCCAAAAACATTCAGTACTTC,CAISEFGFLAKNIQYF
-,TRBV4-3,-,TRBJ2-1,TGCGCCAGCAGCCAAGAACGCGACGGGTTAGGCAATGAGCAGTTCTTC,CASSQERDGLGNEQFF
-,TRBV30,-,TRBJ1-3,TGTGCCTGGAGTTTCCAGGGGCCTGGAAACACCATATATTTT,CAWSFQGPGNTIYF
-,TRBV6-6,-,TRBJ1-2,TGTGCCAGCAGTTACGGGCAGGGTCTTTCCTATGGCTACACCTTC,CASSYGQGLSYGYTF
once,TRBV7-2,TRBD2,TRBJ2-7,TGTGCCAGCAGCTTAGTCGCGGGAGGGGGGGAGCAGTACTTC,CASSLVAGGGEQYF
few,TRBV11-2,-,TRBJ2-7,TGTGCCAGCAGCTCGATCAGGGGGACTTCCCGTTGGGAGCAGTACTTC,CASSSIRGTSRWEQYF
-,TRBV20-1,-,TRBJ2-1,TGCAGTGCCAGGGGGGTAGAGCAGTTCTTC,CSARGVEQFF
-,TRBV13,TRBD1,TRBJ2-7,TGTGCCAGCAGTTCCCCCGGGGGGACAGGGTCCTACGAGCAGTACTTC,CASSSPGGTGSYEQYF
-,TRBV28,-,TRBJ1-1,TGTGCCAGCAGTTTATACGGGGGGCAGAACACTGAAGCTTTCTTT,CASSLYGGQNTEAFF
-,TRBV4-3,-,TRBJ2-1,TGCGCCAGCAGCCAAGATCGGGGCTCCTACAATGAGCAGTTCTTC,CASSQDRGSYNEQFF
-,TRBV2,-,TRBJ2-3,TGTGCCAGCAGTGGAGAAAGCACAGATACGCAGTATTTT,CASSGESTDTQYF
-,TRBV4-3,-,TRBJ2-5,TGCGCCAGCAGCCAGGCGCAAGGGAGGGAGACCCAGTACTTC,CASSQAQGRETQYF
-,TRBV19,-,TRBJ1-5,TGTGCCAGTAGTATAGTATTAGGGGGGGCTACTCAGCCCCAGCATTTT,CASSIVLGGATQPQHF
-,TRBV6-5,-,TRBJ1-5,TGTGCCAGCACCCCGGGGGGGGCGCGGAATCAGCCCCAGCATTTT,CASTPGGARNQPQHF
-,TRBV28,TRBD2,TRBJ2-1,TGTGCCAGCGCTCGGAGTAGCGGGGGGGTCTATGAGCAGTTCTTC,CASARSSGGVYEQFF
-,TRBV9,-,TRBJ2-5,TGTGCCAGCAGCTTTGGATCAGGAGAGACCCAGTACTTC,CASSFGSGETQYF
-,TRBV7-8,-,TRBJ2-7,TGTGCCAGCAGCTCAACGGGGGTCGAGCAGTACTTC,CASSSTGVEQYF
-,TRBV5-1,-,TRBJ1-2,TGCGCCAGCAGCTTGACAGGGCCTCCGGGCTATGGCTACACCTTC,CASSLTGPPGYGYTF
-,TRBV6-5,TRBD1,TRBJ2-7,TGTGCCAGCAGCCAACGACAGGGGTTACCCTACGAGCAGTACTTC,CASSQRQGLPYEQYF
once,TRBV21-1,-,TRBJ1-6,TGTGCCAGCAGCACTTTGGACAGGTTTGGGGATTCACCCCTCCACTTT,CASSTLDRFGDSPLHF
-,TRBV5-4,-,TRBJ2-3,TGTGCCAGCAGCCTACCCGGGACGGGGGCAGATACGCAGTATTTT,CASSLPGTGADTQYF
-,TRBV5-4,-,TRBJ2-7,TGTGCCAGCAGCGTCCTAGGGGCCGGCTACGAGCAGTACTTC,CASSVLGAGYEQYF
-,TRBV11-3,-,TRBJ2-2,TGTGCCAGCAGCTTAGACGGGAAGAACACCGGGGAGCTGTTTTTT,CASSLDGKNTGELFF
-,TRBV7-9,TRBD2,TRBJ2-1,TGTGCCAGCAGCTTACTAGCGGGAGTAAACTACAATGAGCAGTTCTTC,CASSLLAGVNYNEQFF
-,TRBV25-1,TRBD1,TRBJ1-3,TGTGCCAGCAGTGCCACAGGGGTAGTTGGAAACACCATATATTTT,CASSATGVVGNTIYF
-,TRBV7-8,-,TRBJ1-4,TGTGCCAGCAGCTTATCCGGGACAACTAATGAAAAACTGTTTTTT,CASSLSGTTNEKLFF
-,TRBV27,-,TRBJ2-1,TGTGCCAGCCGAAAAGGATGGGGGGAAGCCTATGAGCAGTTCTTC,CASRKGWGEAYEQFF
once,TRBV29-1,-,TRBJ1-2,TGCAGCGTAGGGGGTGGGGGCTATGGCTACACCTTC,CSVGGGGYGYTF
-,TRBV19,-,TRBJ1-6,TGTGCCAGTAGCTCCACCCAGGTATTCACCCTCCACTTT,CASSSTQVFTLHF
once,TRBV7-2,-,TRBJ2-7,TGTGCCAGCAGCTTAGATCTCTACGAGCAGTACTTC,CASSLDLYEQYF
-,TRBV4-3,TRBD2,TRBJ2-1,TGCGCCAGCAGCCAGGGGACTAGCGGAGATTACAATGAGCAGTTCTTC,CASSQGTSGDYNEQFF
-,TRBV2,-,TRBJ2-5,TGTGCCAGCAGTGAGGCCCCAATCAAGCAAGAGACCCAGTACTTC,CASSEAPIKQETQYF
-,TRBV6-5,-,TRBJ1-3,TGTGCCAGCAGTCCAACAGGGATGGTCGGAAACACCATATATTTT,CASSPTGMVGNTIYF
-,TRBV29-1,-,TRBJ2-2,TGCAGCGTTGAAGTGGGGCGCGGAACCGGGGAGCTGTTTTTT,CSVEVGRGTGELFF
-,TRBV6-5,-,TRBJ1-2,TGTGCCAGCAGCGGGGGGGTCAGTGGCTACACCTTC,CASSGGVSGYTF
-,TRBV5-1,-,TRBJ1-1,TGCGCCAGCAGCTTGGGACAGACGGGTGGCGCTGAAGCTTTCTTT,CASSLGQTGGAEAFF
-,TRBV9,TRBD1,TRBJ2-1,TGTGCCAGCAGCCGGGAGGGGACAGGGGTCAATGAGCAGTTCTTC,CASSREGTGVNEQFF
-,TRBV6-5,-,TRBJ2-7,TGTGCCAGCAGTACGGACAGCTTGTACGAGCAGTACTTC,CASSTDSLYEQYF
few,TRBV14,-,TRBJ1-1,TGTGCCAGCAGCCAGAGAAACACGGAAAGGGGTGAAGCTTTCTTT,CASSQRNTERGEAFF
-,TRBV6-2/TRBV6-3,-,TRBJ1-1,TGTGCCAGCAGTCAAGGGGCTGAAGCTTTCTTT,CASSQGAEAFF
-,TRBV7-2,TRBD2,TRBJ2-4,TGTGCCAGCAGCTTAATAGCGGGAGCGGCCAAAAACATTCAGTACTTC,CASSLIAGAAKNIQYF
-,TRBV3-1/TRBV3-2,-,TRBJ2-7,TGTGCCAGCAGCCAAGACAGGGCCCGTGAGCAGTACTTC,CASSQDRAREQYF
-,TRBV19,TRBD1,TRBJ1-1,TGTGCCAGTAGTATAGGGGACAGGGGAACTGAAGCTTTCTTT,CASSIGDRGTEAFF
-,TRBV11-2,-,TRBJ1-4,TGTGCCAGCAGCTCGGGAGTTTCAACTAATGAAAAACTGTTTTTT,CASSSGVSTNEKLFF
-,TRBV9,TRBD2,TRBJ2-7,TGTGCCAGCAGCGTAGACGGACTAGCGGGAGAAGGGCAGTACTTC,CASSVDGLAGEGQYF
-,TRBV24-1,-,TRBJ2-3,TGTGCCACCAAGGGCAGGGCAAGCGATACGCAGTATTTT,CATKGRASDTQYF
-,TRBV4-1,TRBD1,TRBJ1-2,TGCGCCAGCAGTCCTCAATCCCGGACAGGGGCTAACTATGGCTACACCTTC,CASSPQSRTGANYGYTF
-,TRBV7-2,TRBD2,TRBJ2-2,TGTGCCAGCAGCTTCGGACTAGCGGGGGGGAGCGGGGAGCTGTTTTTT,CASSFGLAGGSGELFF
-,TRBV4-1,-,TRBJ2-3,TGCGCCAGCAGCCTCCCCCAGGCCGGAGATACGCAGTATTTT,CASSLPQAGDTQYF
-,TRBV5-5,-,TRBJ2-1,TGTGCCAGCAGCTTGACAGAGTACAATGAGCAGTTCTTC,CASSLTEYNEQFF
-,TRBV6-5,TRBD2,TRBJ2-7,TGTGCCAGCACCAGCGGGGTAGCCTACGAGCAGTACTTC,CASTSGVAYEQYF
-,TRBV30,TRBD1,TRBJ1-6,TGTGCCTGGAGTGTAGGGACAGGGAATAATTCACCCCTCCACTTT,CAWSVGTGNNSPLHF
-,TRBV4-1,TRBD1,TRBJ1-2,TGCGCCAGCAGCCAGCCGACAGGGGGCCGGACCGGCTACACCTTC,CASSQPTGGRTGYTF
few,TRBV5-6,TRBD1,TRBJ1-5,TGTGCCAGCAGCACCGGACAGGCCCCTAATCAGCCCCAGCATTTT,CASSTGQAPNQPQHF
-,TRBV11-3,-,TRBJ1-1,TGTGCCAGCAGCTTAGACCGGGGGGGTACTGAAGCTTTCTTT,CASSLDRGGTEAFF
-,TRBV4-1,-,TRBJ1-5,TGCGCCAGCAGCCAAGCCAGGGGTAGCAATCAGCCCCAGCATTTT,CASSQARGSNQPQHF